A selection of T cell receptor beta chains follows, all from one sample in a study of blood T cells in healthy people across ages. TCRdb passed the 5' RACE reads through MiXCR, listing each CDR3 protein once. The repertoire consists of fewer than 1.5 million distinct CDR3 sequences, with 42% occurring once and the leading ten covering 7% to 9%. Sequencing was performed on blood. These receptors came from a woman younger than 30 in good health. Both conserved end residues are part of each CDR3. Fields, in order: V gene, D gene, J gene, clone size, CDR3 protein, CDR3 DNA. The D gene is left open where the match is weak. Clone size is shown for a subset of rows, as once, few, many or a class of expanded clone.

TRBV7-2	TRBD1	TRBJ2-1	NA	CATSFGQGANEQFF	TGTGCCACCAGCTTCGGACAGGGCGCGAATGAGCAGTTCTTC
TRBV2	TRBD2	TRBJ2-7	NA	CASSAGLADAYEQYF	TGTGCCAGCAGTGCAGGACTAGCGGACGCCTACGAGCAGTACTTC
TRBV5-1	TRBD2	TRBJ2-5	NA	CASTGSGQETQYF	TGCGCCAGTACGGGTAGCGGGCAAGAGACCCAGTACTTC
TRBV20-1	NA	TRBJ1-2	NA	CSATRISGGANYGYTF	TGCAGTGCAACCCGTATTTCAGGAGGAGCTAACTATGGCTACACCTTC
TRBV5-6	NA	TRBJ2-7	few	CASRGPSEQYF	TGTGCCAGCAGGGGGCCCAGCGAGCAGTACTTC
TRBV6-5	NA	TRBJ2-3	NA	CASQRQVRDTQYF	TGTGCCAGCCAACGTCAGGTGCGGGATACGCAGTATTTT
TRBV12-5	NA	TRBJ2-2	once	CAGHRSAGGELFF	TGTGCTGGACACCGATCCGCGGGCGGGGAGCTGTTTTTT
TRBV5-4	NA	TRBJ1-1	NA	CASSLSGVQAFF	TGTGCCAGCAGCTTGTCAGGGGTCCAAGCTTTCTTT
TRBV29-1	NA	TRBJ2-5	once	CSLVRSERLNEQYF	TGCAGCCTAGTCAGGAGCGAGAGGTTAAATGAGCAGTACTTC
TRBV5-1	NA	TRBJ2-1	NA	CASSSGSAGPCNEQFF	TGCGCCAGCAGCTCCGGTTCGGCGGGCCCATGCAATGAGCAGTTCTTC
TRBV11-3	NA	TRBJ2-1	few	CASALLRGNEQFF	TGTGCCAGCGCGCTCCTTAGAGGCAATGAGCAGTTCTTC
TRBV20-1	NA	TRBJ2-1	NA	CSAEDSENEQFF	TGCAGTGCTGAGGATAGCGAAAATGAGCAGTTCTTC
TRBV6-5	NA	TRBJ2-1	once	CASNNQGGPTYNEQFF	TGTGCCAGCAACAACCAGGGCGGGCCCACCTACAATGAGCAGTTCTTC
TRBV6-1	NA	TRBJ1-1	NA	CAVRSNTEAFF	TGTGCCGTACGCTCGAACACTGAAGCTTTCTTT
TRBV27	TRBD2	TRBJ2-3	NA	CASSLGGSYGDTQYF	TGTGCCAGCAGTTTGGGCGGGAGTTATGGAGATACGCAGTATTTT
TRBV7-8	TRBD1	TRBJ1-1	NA	CASSSRGQGLGTEAFF	TGTGCCAGCAGCTCAAGGGGGCAGGGGTTAGGCACTGAAGCTTTCTTT
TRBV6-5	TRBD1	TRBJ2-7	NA	CASTNRGTYEQYF	TGTGCCAGCACCAACAGGGGAACCTACGAGCAGTACTTC
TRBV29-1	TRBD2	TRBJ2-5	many	CSATTSGSQETQYF	TGCAGCGCTACGACTAGCGGGAGCCAAGAGACCCAGTACTTC
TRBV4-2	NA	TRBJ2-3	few	CASSQGDSIPTDTQYF	TGTGCCAGCAGCCAAGGGGACTCCATCCCCACAGATACGCAGTATTTT
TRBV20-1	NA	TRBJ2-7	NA	CSAPLRAGVSEQYF	TGCAGTGCTCCGCTTAGGGCAGGAGTTAGCGAGCAGTACTTC
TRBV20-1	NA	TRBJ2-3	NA	CSAATLVDTQYF	TGCAGTGCAGCGACCCTCGTGGATACGCAGTATTTT
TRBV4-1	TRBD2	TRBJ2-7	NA	CASSPLQAGGPGEQYF	TGCGCCAGCAGCCCACTACAAGCGGGAGGGCCCGGGGAGCAGTACTTC
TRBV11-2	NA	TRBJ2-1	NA	CASSSVTYSYNEQFF	TGTGCCAGCAGCTCCGTGACGTACTCCTACAATGAGCAGTTCTTC
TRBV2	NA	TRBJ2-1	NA	CASRGPPLNYSEQFF	TGTGCCAGCAGGGGCCCCCCCCTAAATTACAGTGAGCAGTTCTTC
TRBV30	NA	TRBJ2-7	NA	CAWSEGGNEQYF	TGTGCCTGGAGTGAGGGGGGGAATGAGCAGTACTTC
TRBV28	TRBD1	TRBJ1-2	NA	CASSTGGEGNGYTF	TGTGCCAGCAGCACAGGGGGCGAAGGAAATGGCTACACCTTC